These 22 T cell receptor beta chains originate from one sample sequenced in a study of blood T cell repertoires in COVID-19. Data came from immunoSEQ multiplex PCR; TCRdb stores just in-frame clones and leaves some out. Of roughly 100,000 clones listed, about 84% are singletons. Specimen: peripheral blood. These receptors originate from an elderly man with active or convalescent COVID-19.

The chain carries TRBV29-1 and TRBJ2-2; TRBD1 is a possible D gene (5 bases). The CDR3 loop spans 13 amino acids. The germline CDR1 and CDR2 sequences are SQVTM and ANQGSEA. The V end lost 2 bases, the J end lost 2 bases, and 6 bases lay between the germline ends. CDR3 amino acids: CSVEQGNTGELFF. For the CDR3, the DNA is TGCAGCGTTGAACAGGGTAACACCGGGGAGCTGTTTTTT.

The chain links TRBV18 to TRBJ1-1; tentative D call: TRBD1 (5 bases). CDR1 is KGHSH and CDR2 is LQKENI in the germline V gene. The V gene lost 2 bases and the J gene lost 4 bases, with 8 bases spanning the gap. The CDR3 is 13 residues long. The CDR3 is CASSPAGRTEAFF. The CDR3 DNA reads TGTGCCAGCTCACCAGCAGGGCGCACTGAAGCTTTCTTT. Complete variable domain (other parts from reference TRBV18 and TRBJ1-1): NAGVMQNPRHLVRRRGQEARLRCSPMKGHSHVYWYRQLPEEGLKFMVYLQKENIIDESGMPKERFSAEFPKEGPSILRIQQVVRGDSAAYFCASSPAGRTEAFFGQGTRLTVV.

This clone was observed a few times. This sequence joins TRBV5-1 and TRBJ2-1; TRBD2 is a possible D gene (7 bases). CDR3 size: 14 residues. Germline values: CDR1 SGHRS, CDR2 YFSETQ. V lost 5 bases, J lost 5 bases, and 14 bases lay in between. CDR3 amino acids: CASRSGGIDNEQFF. CDR3 bases: TGCGCCAGCAGGTCGGGGGGCATAGACAATGAGCAGTTCTTC.

DNA for the CDR3: TGTGCCAGCAGTTATGGGCCCTCCTCTGGAAACACCATATATTTT. Translation: CASSYGPSSGNTIYF. The chain combines TRBV6-6 with TRBJ1-3, with no clear D. The V and J ends lost 3 bases and 0 bases respectively, with 9 bases between them. CDR3 length: 15 residues. The germline V gene encodes CDR1 MNHNY and CDR2 SVGAGI (reference sequence).

The chain couples TRBV5-8 to TRBJ2-1; D is ambiguous. V was cut by 4 bases and J by 4 bases, with 30 bases left in between. The CDR3 extends over 20 amino acids. Germline CDR1 reads SGHTS; CDR2 reads YDEGEE. The DNA of the CDR3 is TGTGCCAGCAGCCTGAGAGGTGTCCGGAAGGCGTACCGCACTTACAATGAGCAGTTCTTC. The encoded protein is CASSLRGVRKAYRTYNEQFF.

J is TRBJ2-7 and V is TRBV1; TRBD2 reflects the table's D call only, with no check against the DNA. TRBV1 is assigned pseudogene status. The CDR3 covers 15 residues. The DNA of the CDR3 is TGCACCAGCAACCCAACGGGGGGGGGCACCTACGAGCAGTACTTC. Translated, it gives CTSNPTGGGTYEQYF.

The chain combines TRBV15 with TRBJ2-3, with 8 bases lining up with TRBD2. Trimming took 1 base from V and 4 from J; bases not matched to a gene: 1. In germline, CDR1 is LNHNV, CDR2 YYDKDF (reference sequence). The CDR3 is 14 residues long. CDR3 protein: CATSRGRGADTQYF. CDR3 bases: TGTGCCACCAGCAGAGGGCGGGGGGCAGATACGCAGTATTTT.

The V call is TRBV7-3, the J call TRBJ2-2, with TRBD2 as a possible D gene (5 bases). Looked up from germline, CDR1 is SGHTA and CDR2 is FQGTGA. This CDR3 is built from 16 residues. The V and J ends lost 0 bases and 1 base respectively, with 9 bases between them. The CDR3 loop reads CASSLTPGRNTGELFF. The CDR3 DNA sequence: TGTGCCAGCAGCTTAACTCCGGGAAGGAACACCGGGGAGCTGTTTTTT.

V gene TRBV5-5 combines with J gene TRBJ2-5; 7 positions match TRBD1. Germline V CDR1 and CDR2: SGHKS, YYEKEE (reference sequence). Losses at the gene ends were 2 bases for V and 5 bases for J; bases not matched to a gene: 15. The length of the CDR3 is 17 residues. CDR3 sequence reads: CASSFGHRGVEGETQYF. In nucleotides, the CDR3 is TGTGCCAGCAGCTTCGGACACAGGGGAGTTGAGGGGGAGACCCAGTACTTC.

The chain has TRBV20-1 and TRBJ2-1; the D is unclear. The CDR3 is made up of 10 amino acids. The V end lost 3 bases, the J end lost 9 bases, and 6 bases lay between the germline ends. The germline CDR1 and CDR2 sequences are DFQATT and SNEGSKA (reference sequence). The CDR3 DNA is TGCAGTGCTAGTACAACTGAGCAGTTCTTC. It translates to CSASTTEQFF.

The chain couples TRBV5-4 to TRBJ1-2, with TRBD1 matching 7 bases. V was pared by 4 bases and J by 8 bases, with 11 bases of the junction left unmatched. From germline, CDR1 is SGHNT and CDR2 YYREEE (reference sequence). This CDR3 has 14 amino acids. CDR3 sequence reads: CASSQPNRGQGYTF. For the CDR3, the DNA is TGTGCCAGCAGCCAGCCCAACAGGGGCCAGGGCTACACCTTC.

This clone occurred many times. The chain has TRBV6-5 and TRBJ1-5; 10 bases fit TRBD1. V was clipped by 8 bases and J by 7 bases; unmatched bases: 11. Germline CDR1 MNHEY, CDR2 SVGAGI. This CDR3 is 15 amino acids long. CDR3 sequence (DNA): TGTGCCAGCGGAGACAGGGGGCGCGGGGGGCAGCCCCAGCATTTT. Amino acid sequence: CASGDRGRGGQPQHF.

The chain has TRBV10-3 and TRBJ2-1, with TRBD2 identical over 9 bases. This CDR3 is built from 15 residues. Looked up from germline, CDR1 is ENHRY and CDR2 is SYGVKD. V trimming: 6 bases; J trimming: 6 bases; junction bases outside the gene matches: 9. This CDR3 reads CAISEAGGPINEQFF. The CDR3 DNA follows: TGTGCCATCAGCGAAGCGGGGGGCCCTATCAATGAGCAGTTCTTC.

The chain combines TRBV18 with TRBJ2-5; the match to TRBD1 covers 7 bases. Trimming cost V 1 base and J 4 bases; bases outside gene matches: 0. The length of the CDR3 is 13 residues. Germline values: CDR1 KGHSH, CDR2 LQKENI. CDR3 residues: CASSPHRGETQYF. CDR3 DNA sequence: TGTGCCAGCTCACCACACAGGGGAGAGACCCAGTACTTC.

This chain connects TRBV10-3 to TRBJ1-1, with D possibly matching TRBD1 (6 bases). This CDR3 has 14 amino acids. In germline, CDR1 is ENHRY, CDR2 SYGVKD. Trimming shortened V by 2 bases and J by 4 bases, and 11 bases separated the two germline ends. The CDR3: CAISESGGSTEAFF. CDR3 nucleotide sequence: TGTGCCATCAGTGAGAGCGGGGGCTCCACTGAAGCTTTCTTT.

The genes are TRBV4-1 and TRBJ2-2; no firm D call. CDR3 length: 16 residues. Between the trimmed V and J ends, which lost 0 bases and 2 bases, there was a span of 10 bases. Germline V lookup: CDR1 MGHRA, CDR2 YSYEKL. As DNA, the CDR3 is TGCGCCAGCAGCCAAGAAATAGCTCGAAACACCGGGGAGCTGTTTTTT. Translated, it gives CASSQEIARNTGELFF.

The J gene is TRBJ2-7, the V gene TRBV5-4; D perhaps matches TRBD1 (6 bases). Germline V gene data show CDR1 as SGHNT and CDR2 as YYREEE (reference sequence). V was cut by 3 bases and J by 5 bases, with 18 bases left in between. This CDR3 is 15 amino acids long. CDR3 residues: CASSSKSTGSNEQYF. DNA for the CDR3: TGTGCCAGCAGCTCTAAATCTACAGGGTCCAACGAGCAGTACTTC.

The rearrangement joins TRBV28 to TRBJ2-1, with TRBD2 matching 7 bases. V dropped 4 bases and J dropped 7; count of bases not matched to a gene: 16. This CDR3 spans 17 amino acids. Germline assignment: CDR1 MDHEN and CDR2 SYDVKM. The CDR3 protein is CASSSRLARTGRNEQFF. In nucleotides, the CDR3 is TGTGCCAGCAGTTCTAGACTAGCCCGAACCGGGAGGAATGAGCAGTTCTTC.

The rearrangement uses TRBV4-3 and TRBJ1-6; D gene ambiguous. V lost 2 bases and J 7 bases, leaving 6 bases between the germline ends. The germline V gene encodes CDR1 LGHNA and CDR2 YSLEER. This CDR3 is built from 13 residues. This CDR3 reads CASSQLGNSPLHF. Written as DNA, the CDR3 is TGCGCCAGCAGCCAATTGGGCAATTCACCCCTCCACTTT.

This sequence joins TRBV7-8 and TRBJ1-6; no clear D. V was pared by 0 bases and J by 0 bases, with 9 bases between. CDR1 is SGHVS, CDR2 FQNEAQ, per germline. This CDR3 is built from 17 residues. CDR3 in DNA: TGTGCCAGCAGCTTAGCGCAAGGGAGCTCCTATAATTCACCCCTCCACTTT. This codes for CASSLAQGSSYNSPLHF.

The V call is TRBV7-9, the J call TRBJ2-1; possible D gene TRBD2, 5 bases. This CDR3 has 14 amino acids. Germline CDR1 reads SEHNR; CDR2 reads FQNEAQ (reference sequence). The V end lost 4 bases, the J end lost 9 bases, and 16 bases lay between the germline ends. DNA of the CDR3: TGTGCCAGCAGCTCCACCGGGCCCCGGGGTGAGCAGTTCTTC. Amino acid sequence: CASSSTGPRGEQFF.

The rearrangement uses TRBV5-1 and TRBJ2-1, with 9 bases lining up with TRBD2. Germline V lookup: CDR1 SGHRS, CDR2 YFSETQ. V lost 4 bases, J lost 3 bases, and 8 bases stayed unmatched. This CDR3 spans 16 amino acids. The CDR3 DNA follows: TGCGCCAGCAGCCTCCGACTAGCGGCCCTCTACAATGAGCAGTTCTTC. Encoded protein: CASSLRLAALYNEQFF.